Each of the 15 T cell receptor beta chains below was sequenced from the same sample in a study of cytomegalovirus exposure and HLA in healthy donors. Here immunoSEQ multiplex PCR was the method, and the copy in TCRdb shows in-frame clones only, minus some. Found here are 150,000 to 200,000 clones, roughly 82% of them singletons; the top ten hold approximately 7%. Sequenced sample: PBMCs. The source is a man aged 18-30 years in good health and CMV-seropositive.

The chain combines TRBV6-4 with TRBJ2-3, with D unresolved. The ends were cut back, 0 bases at V and 5 bases at J, with 6 bases in the middle. The length of the CDR3 is 13 residues. Per germline, CDR1 MRHNA and CDR2 SNTAGT. Here the CDR3 reads CASSDSGEDTQYF. The CDR3 DNA follows: TGTGCCAGCAGTGACTCGGGCGAAGATACGCAGTATTTT.

Of note for this clone: The same CDR3 can be traced to other DNA sequences in this sample. The chain carries TRBV29-1 and TRBJ2-1; 8 nucleotides align to TRBD2. V lost 1 base and J lost 9; bases outside the gene matches: 17. Germline values: CDR1 SQVTM, CDR2 ANQGSEA. This CDR3 contains 17 residues. The chain's CDR3 is CSVEGSASGRLPIEQFF. The CDR3 DNA is TGCAGCGTTGAAGGGTCGGCTAGCGGGCGCCTGCCGATTGAGCAGTTCTTC.

This chain links TRBV27 with TRBJ1-5; D gene uncertain. With 2 bases removed from V and 7 bases from J, the gap between germline ends came to 9 bases. The CDR3 length is 13 residues. Germline V lookup: CDR1 MNHEY, CDR2 SMNVEV (reference sequence). CDR3 DNA: TGTGCCAGCAGTTTAAAAGTGGCACAGCCCCAGCATTTT. This gives the protein CASSLKVAQPQHF.

The genes are TRBV6-6 and TRBJ1-5, with 8 bases identical to TRBD1. The germline CDR1 and CDR2 sequences are MNHNY and SVGAGI (reference sequence). J was trimmed by 9 bases and V by 8 bases; bases with no gene match: 9. CDR3 length: 13 amino acids. DNA of the CDR3: TGTGCCAGCTCCGTCCAGGGGGCTGGGCCCCAGCATTTT. This gives the protein CASSVQGAGPQHF.

A remark on this clone: Other DNA sequences in this specimen translate into the identical CDR3. The chain joins TRBV28 to TRBJ2-5; D unclear. The V and J ends lost 4 bases and 5 bases respectively, with 5 bases between them. CDR1 MDHEN and CDR2 SYDVKM come from the germline V gene. The CDR3 runs to 11 residues. The CDR3 sequence is CASSSGETQYF. CDR3 in DNA: TGTGCCAGCAGTTCCGGGGAGACCCAGTACTTC.

This chain links TRBV30 with TRBJ2-1; the D gene is possibly TRBD2 (7 bases). The CDR3 covers 17 residues. With 0 bases removed from V and 6 bases from J, the gap between germline ends came to 21 bases. CDR1 is GTSNPN and CDR2 is SVGIG in the germline V gene (reference sequence). The CDR3 here is CAWSVWGGQKGGNEQFF. DNA of the CDR3: TGTGCCTGGAGTGTATGGGGAGGGCAAAAGGGGGGCAATGAGCAGTTCTTC.

This chain joins TRBV7-2 and TRBJ2-7; 7 bases are a match to TRBD1. The ends lost 6 bases at V and 0 bases at J; junction bases unmatched: 8. The germline CDR1 and CDR2 sequences are SGHTA and FQGNSA. This CDR3 is 15 amino acids long. The CDR3 DNA reads as TGTGCCAGCAGTTCCGACAGGGCCAGCTCCTACGAGCAGTACTTC. Translated: CASSSDRASSYEQYF.

This clone has only a few counts. The rearrangement links TRBV29-1 to TRBJ1-1; D is unclear. This CDR3 has 13 amino acids. Trimming removed 7 bases from V and 3 bases from J, with 15 bases in between. The germline CDR1 and CDR2 sequences are SQVTM and ANQGSEA. The DNA of the CDR3 is TGCAGCGCGGAGGTGGGGAGGGACACTGAAGCTTTCTTT. It specifies CSAEVGRDTEAFF.

This CDR3 is CASSFVAKQGGYTF. The CDR3 nucleotides read TGTGCCAGCAGTTTCGTCGCTAAGCAGGGTGGCTACACCTTC. The J gene is TRBJ1-2, the V gene TRBV27; D is possibly TRBD1 (5 bases). CDR3 size: 14 residues. Trimming cost V 3 bases and J 7 bases, with 15 bases left between them. Germline V gives CDR1 MNHEY, CDR2 SMNVEV (reference sequence).

The chain couples TRBV29-1 to TRBJ2-7; TRBD2 agrees at 8 bases. The length of the CDR3 is 15 residues. The ends lost 0 bases at V and 4 bases at J; junction bases unmatched: 8. Germline CDR1 is SQVTM and CDR2 is ANQGSEA. The CDR3 DNA sequence: TGCAGCGTTGAAGAACCTAGCGGGCGACAATACGAGCAGTACTTC. Translating gives CSVEEPSGRQYEQYF.

V gene TRBV2 combines with J gene TRBJ2-7; the D gene is possibly TRBD2 (6 bases). CDR3 length: 15 residues. The germline V and J ends were trimmed by 4 bases and 2 bases, with 15 bases remaining between them. In germline, CDR1 is SNHLY, CDR2 FYNNEI. CDR3 sequence (DNA): TGTGCCAGCAGTGGAACCCACAGGACTACCTACGAGCAGTACTTC. It yields the protein CASSGTHRTTYEQYF.

This clone came up once. This sequence joins TRBV6-5 and TRBJ1-1; 9 bases match TRBD1. This CDR3 spans 14 amino acids. With V trimmed by 5 bases and J by 5 bases, 6 bases remained unmatched. Germline assignment: CDR1 MNHEY and CDR2 SVGAGI. For the CDR3, the DNA is TGTGCCAGCAGTGAAACAGGGGGCTATACTGAAGCTTTCTTT. Translation gives CASSETGGYTEAFF.

The chain carries TRBV18 and TRBJ2-7, with 9 bases lining up with TRBD1. Trimming cost V 5 bases and J 5 bases; bases outside gene matches: 13. CDR3 size: 16 residues. Per the germline V gene, CDR1 is KGHSH and CDR2 is LQKENI. The CDR3 is CASSSNLPGQGDEQYF. CDR3 nucleotides: TGTGCCAGCTCATCAAATCTGCCGGGACAGGGCGACGAGCAGTACTTC. Full variable domain (missing parts from reference TRBV18 and TRBJ2-7): NAGVMQNPRHLVRRRGQEARLRCSPMKGHSHVYWYRQLPEEGLKFMVYLQKENIIDESGMPKERFSAEFPKEGPSILRIQQVVRGDSAAYFCASSSNLPGQGDEQYFGPGTRLTVT.

The chain couples TRBV7-9 to TRBJ2-7; perhaps TRBD1 as D (8 bases). V was pared by 1 base and J by 3 bases, with 13 bases between. The CDR3 spans 15 residues. Germline V gene data show CDR1 as SEHNR and CDR2 as FQNEAQ (reference sequence). The CDR3 bases are TGTGCCAGCAGCTTAGGGAGCGGGACAGGCTACGAGCAGTACTTC. The encoded protein is CASSLGSGTGYEQYF.

V gene TRBV6-4 combines with J gene TRBJ1-4, with no clear D. V was shortened by 10 bases and J by 10 bases, with 19 bases between the two germline ends. The CDR3 totals 13 residues. The germline V gene encodes CDR1 MRHNA and CDR2 SNTAGT. The CDR3 nucleotides read TGTGCCAACCCTAACGGAGGGCTGGGAAAACTGTTTTTT. It specifies CANPNGGLGKLFF.